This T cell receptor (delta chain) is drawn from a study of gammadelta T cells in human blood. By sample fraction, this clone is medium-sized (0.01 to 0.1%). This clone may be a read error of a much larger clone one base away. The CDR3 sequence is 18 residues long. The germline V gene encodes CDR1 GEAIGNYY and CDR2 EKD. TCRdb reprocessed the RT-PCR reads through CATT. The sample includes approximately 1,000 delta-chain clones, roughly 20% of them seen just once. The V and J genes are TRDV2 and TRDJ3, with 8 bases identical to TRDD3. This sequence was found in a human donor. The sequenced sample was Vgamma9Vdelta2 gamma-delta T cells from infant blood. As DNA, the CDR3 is TGTGCCAGTGACACCGTCTGGGGGAGCTCCTGGGACACCCGACAGATGTTTTTC. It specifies CASDTVWGSSWDTRQMFF.